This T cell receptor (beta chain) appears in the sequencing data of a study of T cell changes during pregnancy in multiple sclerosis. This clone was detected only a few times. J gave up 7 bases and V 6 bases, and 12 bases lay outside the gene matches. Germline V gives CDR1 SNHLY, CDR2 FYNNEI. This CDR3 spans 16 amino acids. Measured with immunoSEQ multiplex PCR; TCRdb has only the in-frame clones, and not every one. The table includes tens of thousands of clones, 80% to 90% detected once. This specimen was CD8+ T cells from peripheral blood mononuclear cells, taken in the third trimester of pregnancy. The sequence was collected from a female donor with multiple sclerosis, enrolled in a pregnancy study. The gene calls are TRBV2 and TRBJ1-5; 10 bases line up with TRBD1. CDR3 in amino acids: CASRNPGQGSRQPQHF. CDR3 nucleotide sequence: TGTGCCAGCAGAAATCCGGGACAGGGGTCAAGGCAGCCCCAGCATTTT.